A selection of T cell receptor beta chains follows, all from one sample in a study of shared T cell receptors in the human thymus. Measured with immunoSEQ multiplex PCR; TCRdb has only the in-frame clones, and not every one. The repertoire includes about 610,000 clones, 70% to 90% of them detected once, and around 0.01% sits in the top ten. These data also formed part of another study, on human thymus T cells.

Sequencing input: thymocytes. The receptors stem from a boy under two years old with a congenital heart defect. Each CDR3 is given with its conserved first and last residue. A D gene is named only where the DNA matches it firmly. For some rows the clone size is stated as once, few or many, or as a class when expanded; others skip it.

abundance	j_gene	v_gene	len	d_gene	CDR3nt	CDR3aa
-	TRBJ1-1	TRBV27	11	TRBD1	TGTGCCAGCAGTCACACAGGGGTCGCTTTCTTT	CASSHTGVAFF
-	TRBJ2-2	TRBV6-5	14	TRBD2	TGTGCCAGCTCCGGGAGGGCGAACACCGGGGAGCTGTTTTTT	CASSGRANTGELFF
-	TRBJ2-5	TRBV4-3	13	-	TGCGCCAGCAGCCAAGCGGTAGAGGAGACCCAGTACTTC	CASSQAVEETQYF
-	TRBJ2-1	TRBV2	13	-	TGTGCCAGCAGCCCTGAGCCCCGCCATGAGCAGTTCTTC	CASSPEPRHEQFF
once	TRBJ2-5	TRBV6-4	18	TRBD2	TGTGCCAGCAGTGCCACCGAAATAGCTAGCGGACCTACAGAGACCCAGTACTTC	CASSATEIASGPTETQYF
-	TRBJ2-3	TRBV4-1	17	TRBD2	TGCGCCAGCAGCCAAGCGGCGAGCGGGAAAGGTACAGATACGCAGTATTTT	CASSQAASGKGTDTQYF
-	TRBJ1-5	TRBV4-1	15	TRBD1	TGCGCCAGCAGCCAGACGGACAGGGGCCATCAGCCCCAGCATTTT	CASSQTDRGHQPQHF
-	TRBJ2-7	TRBV27	18	TRBD2	TGTGCCAGCTGCCCCCGCGGGGCTAGCGGGTCTAGCTCCTACGAGCAGTACTTC	CASCPRGASGSSSYEQYF
-	TRBJ2-3	TRBV6-4	15	TRBD2	TGTGCCAGCAAGCCCCAAGCGGGAGGCACAGATACGCAGTATTTT	CASKPQAGGTDTQYF
-	TRBJ1-5	TRBV28	17	TRBD1	TGTGCCAGCAGTTCTCTCCGGACAGGCCCCCTGCATCAGCCCCAGCATTTT	CASSSLRTGPLHQPQHF
-	TRBJ2-3	TRBV11-2	17	TRBD1	TGTGCCAGCAGCCAAAGACAGGGGCCGGAGGGCACAGATACGCAGTATTTT	CASSQRQGPEGTDTQYF
-	TRBJ2-7	TRBV4-2	23	TRBD2	TGTGCCAGCAGCCTTCGACAGGGGCCAAACCCGACTAGCGGGCCGTCAAGCTCCTACGAGCAGTACTTC	CASSLRQGPNPTSGPSSSYEQYF
-	TRBJ1-1	TRBV7-2	16	-	TGTGCCAGCAGCTTAGACAGGGCTTCCATGAACACTGAAGCTTTCTTT	CASSLDRASMNTEAFF
once	TRBJ2-7	TRBV28	17	TRBD2	TGTGCCAGCAGTTTACCCCCGTTGGGAGGGTTCTCCTACGAGCAGTACTTC	CASSLPPLGGFSYEQYF
few	TRBJ2-7	TRBV11-2	15	TRBD1	TGTGCCAGCAGCTCCCTGAGGGACAGGGGGTACGAGCAGTACTTC	CASSSLRDRGYEQYF
-	TRBJ2-2	TRBV27	19	-	TGTGCCAGCAGTTTATCTTATTGGATCCGGGAAGAAGGAGCCGGGGAGCTGTTTTTT	CASSLSYWIREEGAGELFF
-	TRBJ1-1	TRBV5-4	15	-	TGTGCCAGCAGCTTGGCCAACCGGGGAGAAACTGAAGCTTTCTTT	CASSLANRGETEAFF
-	TRBJ1-3	TRBV7-8	18	TRBD1	TGTGCCAGCAGCCTCGGGACAGGCCGACCTCTAGAGGGAAACACCATATATTTT	CASSLGTGRPLEGNTIYF
-	TRBJ2-7	TRBV15	19	TRBD1	TGTGCCACCAGCAGAGAATTCCTTCCGCGACAGGGGGTGACCTACGAGCAGTACTTC	CATSREFLPRQGVTYEQYF
-	TRBJ2-4	TRBV5-1	14	-	TGCGCCAGCAGTAATGGACAGGAGGGAAACATTCAGTACTTC	CASSNGQEGNIQYF
-	TRBJ2-7	TRBV4-1	15	-	TGCGCCAGCAGCCAACGGGTAGACAGGCCCTACGAGCAGTACTTC	CASSQRVDRPYEQYF
-	TRBJ2-7	TRBV5-6	14	TRBD2	TGTGCCAGCAGCCTAGGGACTAGCGAATACGAGCAGTACTTC	CASSLGTSEYEQYF
-	TRBJ2-7	TRBV12-5	15	-	TGTGCTAGTGGTCGCTCATGGGGCTGGGAAAACGAGCAGTACTTC	CASGRSWGWENEQYF
-	TRBJ1-4	TRBV30	14	-	TGTGCCTGGCGACCCAAAGGGGCTAATGAAAAACTGTTTTTT	CAWRPKGANEKLFF
-	TRBJ2-7	TRBV12-5	17	TRBD1	TGTGCTAGTGGTTTGGTCGAGAGACAGGGAACCACCTACGAGCAGTACTTC	CASGLVERQGTTYEQYF
-	TRBJ2-1	TRBV29-1	14	TRBD1	TGCAGCGTGGGGACAGGGGATACCTACAATGAGCAGTTCTTC	CSVGTGDTYNEQFF
-	TRBJ2-7	TRBV5-4	15	TRBD1	TGTGCCAGCAGCCGGCAGGGACAGGGGGCCTACGAGCAGTACTTC	CASSRQGQGAYEQYF
-	TRBJ2-7	TRBV14	14	-	TGTGCCAGCAGCCATCCTGACACGCCCTACGAGCAGTACTTC	CASSHPDTPYEQYF
-	TRBJ2-2	TRBV30	15	-	TGTGCCTGGAGTGTACGTCAGGTGAACACCGGGGAGCTGTTTTTT	CAWSVRQVNTGELFF
-	TRBJ2-5	TRBV30	15	TRBD2	TGTGCCTGGAGCCCCAAAGCGGGAGCCCCGGCGGCCCAGTACTTC	CAWSPKAGAPAAQYF
-	TRBJ1-5	TRBV28	16	TRBD1	TGTGCCAGCAGGCTAAACGGGACAGGGGGCAGTCAGCCCCAGCATTTT	CASRLNGTGGSQPQHF
-	TRBJ2-5	TRBV5-4	14	-	TGTGCCAGCAGCACCGCCAGGTTGCAAGAGACCCAGTACTTC	CASSTARLQETQYF
-	TRBJ1-5	TRBV4-1	18	-	TGCGCCAGCAGCCAAGACCCTCCCGCAGGGTCGGGCAATCAGCCCCAGCATTTT	CASSQDPPAGSGNQPQHF
-	TRBJ2-1	TRBV5-4	18	TRBD2	TGTGCCAGCAGCGTGCCCCGTAGCGGGAGGGCCTCCTACAATGAGCAGTTCTTC	CASSVPRSGRASYNEQFF
-	TRBJ2-2	TRBV27	14	TRBD2	TGTGCCAGCAGGCGGGAGGGTGGGGCCGGGGAGCTGTTTTTT	CASRREGGAGELFF
once	TRBJ2-7	TRBV6-1	15	TRBD1	TGTGCCAGCAGTGAAACCGGGACAGGGATCTACGAGCAGTACTTC	CASSETGTGIYEQYF
once	TRBJ1-2	TRBV28	13	-	TGTGCCAGCCTAGGCAGTCATAACTATGGCTACACCTTC	CASLGSHNYGYTF
once	TRBJ2-7	TRBV4-3	22	-	TGCGCCAGCAGCCAAAATTCCCCCGCCCCCACTGGCGACTACGCCTTAAACTACGAGCAGTACTTC	CASSQNSPAPTGDYALNYEQYF
once	TRBJ1-3	TRBV30	15	TRBD1	TGTGCCTGGAGTGTACGACAGGGGGGGAGAAACACCATATATTTT	CAWSVRQGGRNTIYF
-	TRBJ2-7	TRBV29-1	13	TRBD2	TGCAGCGTTCTCCGGCGGGGGGCCTACGAGCAGTACTTC	CSVLRRGAYEQYF
-	TRBJ1-2	TRBV6-5	14	-	TGTGCCAGCAGTAACCCGCAGGGAGGGTATGGCTACACCTTC	CASSNPQGGYGYTF
-	TRBJ2-1	TRBV7-9	15	TRBD2	TGTGCCAGCAGCTTAGCTAGCGGGACCTACAATGAGCAGTTCTTC	CASSLASGTYNEQFF
once	TRBJ2-7	TRBV2	14	TRBD2	TGTGCCAGCGGTGGGCTAGCGGCCTCCTACGAGCAGTACTTC	CASGGLAASYEQYF
-	TRBJ1-2	TRBV4-2	18	-	TGTGCCAGCAGCCAACTAGGTCCCCCCAGACGCCTAAACTATGGCTACACCTTC	CASSQLGPPRRLNYGYTF
-	TRBJ2-2	TRBV7-2	16	TRBD2	TGTGCCAGCAGCTTAATAAGGACTAGAAGTACCGGGGAGCTGTTTTTT	CASSLIRTRSTGELFF
-	TRBJ2-7	TRBV13	15	TRBD2	TGTGCCAGCAGCTTAAGACTAGCGGGGCCCTACGAGCAGTACTTC	CASSLRLAGPYEQYF
-	TRBJ2-7	TRBV7-4	15	TRBD2	TGTGCCAGCAGGGGAGCCGGGACTAGCTCTTGGGAGCAGTACTTC	CASRGAGTSSWEQYF
-	TRBJ2-4	TRBV5-4	14	TRBD2	TGTGCCAGCAGCTTGGCAGGGACTAGCGGGAGTACGTACTTC	CASSLAGTSGSTYF
once	TRBJ2-1	TRBV29-1	18	TRBD2	TGCAGCTCGAACCTAGCGGGAGGGAATAAGATAAAATACAATGAGCAGTTCTTC	CSSNLAGGNKIKYNEQFF
-	TRBJ2-5	TRBV9	15	-	TGTGCCAGCAGCGTAGAGCCGTGGAGGGTGGAGACCCAGTACTTC	CASSVEPWRVETQYF
-	TRBJ1-1	TRBV5-1	18	TRBD1	TGCGCCAGCAGAAAACCGGACAGGGATGGGGGGATGAACACTGAAGCTTTCTTT	CASRKPDRDGGMNTEAFF
-	TRBJ2-1	TRBV10-3	13	TRBD2	TGTGCCATCAAGCGGGAGTCTATCAATGAGCAGTTCTTC	CAIKRESINEQFF
-	TRBJ2-1	TRBV7-2	18	-	TGTGCCAGCAGCTCTACCAGACCCGACTTGCGGAGGATGAATGAGCAGTTCTTC	CASSSTRPDLRRMNEQFF
-	TRBJ2-7	TRBV29-1	15	TRBD2	TGCAGCGTTGATGGACTAGCGGGAGACTCCTACGAGCAGTACTTC	CSVDGLAGDSYEQYF
-	TRBJ2-3	TRBV20-1	11	-	TGCAGTGTAGAGAGCACAGATACGCAGTATTTT	CSVESTDTQYF
-	TRBJ2-1	TRBV13	13	-	TGTGCCAGCAGCTTAGAAGGGGGGGCTGGGCAGTTCTTC	CASSLEGGAGQFF
few	TRBJ2-6	TRBV19	15	-	TGTGCCAGTAGTGCACAGGGTTCAGGGGCCAACGTCCTGACTTTC	CASSAQGSGANVLTF
-	TRBJ2-3	TRBV5-8	14	TRBD2	TGTGCCAGCACCAGCGGGAGTGACTCAGATACGCAGTATTTT	CASTSGSDSDTQYF
-	TRBJ2-5	TRBV6-6	14	-	TGTGCCAGCAGGAGACACCAGTACCAAGAGACCCAGTACTTC	CASRRHQYQETQYF